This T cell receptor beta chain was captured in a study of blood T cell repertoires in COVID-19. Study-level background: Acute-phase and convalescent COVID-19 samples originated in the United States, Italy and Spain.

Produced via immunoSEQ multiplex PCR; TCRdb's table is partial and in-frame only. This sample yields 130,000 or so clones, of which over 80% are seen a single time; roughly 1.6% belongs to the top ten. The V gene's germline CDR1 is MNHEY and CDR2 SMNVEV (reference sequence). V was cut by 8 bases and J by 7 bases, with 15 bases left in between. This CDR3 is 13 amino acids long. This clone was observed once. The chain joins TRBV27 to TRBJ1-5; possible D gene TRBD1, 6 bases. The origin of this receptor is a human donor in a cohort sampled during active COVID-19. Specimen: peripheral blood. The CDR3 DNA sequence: TGTGCCAGCGCACGCGGGGGGCGACAGCCCCAGCATTTT. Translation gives CASARGGRQPQHF.